The 31 T cell receptor beta chains given below trace back to one sample, sequenced in a study of identifying expanded T cells in peripheral blood (dated by TCRdb to the late 2010s). Library preparation was by the immunoSEQ multiplex PCR assay. The source is immuneACCESS, and TCRdb retained only in-frame sequences with V and J called. Part of the clones is not carried over; for the studies checked, unresolved V genes explain less than half of this, and the remainder is unexplained. This sample has about 100,000 clones in its table, and roughly 86% of those were observed once. Together, the top ten hold roughly 5.5% of the sample. The sample consisted of blood. The receptors shown here come from a person aged 18 to 70 in good health.

There are a few counts of this clone. The genes are TRBV7-8 and TRBJ1-6; D is ambiguous. The CDR3 spans 14 residues. Germline V lookup: CDR1 SGHVS, CDR2 FQNEAQ. Trimming took off 2 bases at V and 5 bases at J, with 7 bases between the two ends. DNA of the CDR3: TGTGCCAGCAGCTTAAATCAGAATAATTCACCCCTCCACTTT. Its translation is CASSLNQNNSPLHF.

About this clone: This specimen includes other DNA sequences encoding the same CDR3. The J gene is TRBJ1-3, the V gene TRBV5-4; D perhaps matches TRBD1 (5 bases). The germline V gene encodes CDR1 SGHNT and CDR2 YYREEE (reference sequence). With 1 base removed from V and 4 bases from J, the gap between germline ends came to 9 bases. This CDR3 region has 14 residues. CDR3 nucleotides: TGTGCCAGCAGCTTGCAGGGTCCGGGAAACACCATATATTTT. This gives the protein CASSLQGPGNTIYF.

V is TRBV5-1 and J is TRBJ2-5; TRBD1 might be the D (6 bases). V shed 6 bases and J shed 5 bases, with 14 bases lying between them. The CDR3 runs to 13 residues. Germline V gene data show CDR1 as SGHRS and CDR2 as YFSETQ. CDR3 coding DNA: TGCGCCAGCAATGAGGGGGAGCGGGAGACCCAGTACTTC. Translated: CASNEGERETQYF.

In its sample, this clone was seen a few times. V and J are TRBV10-3 and TRBJ1-5; TRBD1 matches 8 bases. V shed 4 bases, J shed 3 bases, and the junction held 5 bases outside the gene matches. The germline V gene encodes CDR1 ENHRY and CDR2 SYGVKD. The CDR3 runs 15 residues. DNA of the CDR3: TGTGCCATCAGTGGGACAGGGAGAAACAATCAGCCCCAGCATTTT. Translating it yields CAISGTGRNNQPQHF.

The chain has TRBV2 and TRBJ2-3; D remains unclear. Trimming took 9 bases from V and 2 from J, leaving 12 bases between them. CDR3 length: 13 amino acids. Germline-derived CDR1 and CDR2 are SNHLY and FYNNEI. In nucleotides, the CDR3 is TGTGCCAGTAGCTTGGGGTACACAGATACGCAGTATTTT. Its protein product is CASSLGYTDTQYF.

The sample holds one count of this clone. This sequence joins TRBV29-1 and TRBJ2-7; D is ambiguous. Germline V lookup: CDR1 SQVTM, CDR2 ANQGSEA. Trimming took off 5 bases at V and 6 bases at J, with 8 bases between the two ends. This CDR3 region has 10 residues. CDR3 protein: CSVYWGEQYF. The CDR3 DNA is TGCAGCGTTTATTGGGGCGAGCAGTACTTC.

Only a few counts were recorded for this clone. V gene TRBV2 combines with J gene TRBJ1-5; TRBD1 matches at 9 bases. V trimming: 5 bases; J trimming: 4 bases; junction bases outside the gene matches: 15. Germline CDR1 and CDR2: SNHLY and FYNNEI. The CDR3 contains 18 residues. CDR3 bases: TGTGCCAGCAGTACCACCGGGACGACAGGGGGGAGGAATCAGCCCCAGCATTTT. It is translated as CASSTTGTTGGRNQPQHF.

The CDR3 is CASSGYVDTEAFF. CDR3 coding DNA: TGCGCCAGCTCAGGGTACGTGGACACTGAAGCTTTCTTT. This chain connects TRBV10-2 to TRBJ1-1; possible D gene TRBD1, 5 bases. CDR1 and CDR2 (germline): WSHSY, SAAADI. This CDR3 has 13 amino acids. V lost 8 bases to trimming and J lost 3 bases, with 13 bases between them.

This chain joins TRBV5-4 and TRBJ1-2; D unclear. CDR1 is SGHNT and CDR2 is YYREEE in the germline V gene (reference sequence). V was shortened by 2 bases and J by 1 base, with 12 bases between the two germline ends. The length of the CDR3 is 15 residues. The DNA for the CDR3 is TGTGCCAGCAGCTTAGGGTCAAGAATTAACTATGGCTACACCTTC. Amino acid sequence: CASSLGSRINYGYTF.

V gene TRBV5-1 combines with J gene TRBJ2-7; no clear D. The CDR3 runs 17 residues. Germline loops: CDR1 SGHRS, CDR2 YFSETQ. With 4 bases removed from V and 7 bases from J, the gap between germline ends came to 27 bases. Here the CDR3 reads CASSLVSVAGSSGEQYF. The CDR3 DNA reads TGCGCCAGCAGCCTTGTTTCTGTAGCCGGGTCTTCCGGGGAGCAGTACTTC.

This clone was recorded once. The genes are TRBV19 and TRBJ1-5; a possible D gene is TRBD1 (6 bases). CDR3 length: 17 amino acids. Germline CDR1 reads LNHDA; CDR2 reads SQIVND (reference sequence). Trimming shortened V by 5 bases and J by 3 bases, and 20 bases separated the two germline ends. The CDR3 is CASSLGGRQGINQPQHF. The CDR3 DNA follows: TGTGCCAGTAGTCTGGGTGGTCGGCAGGGGATCAATCAGCCCCAGCATTTT. Supplemented by reference TRBV19 and TRBJ1-5, the full variable domain reads DGGITQSPKYLFRKEGQNVTLSCEQNLNHDAMYWYRQDPGQGLRLIYYSQIVNDFQKGDIAEGYSVSREKKESFPLTVTSAQKNPTAFYLCASSLGGRQGINQPQHFGDGTRLSIL.

The chain recombines TRBV19 with TRBJ2-1; maybe TRBD2 (6 bases). With 3 bases removed from V and 7 bases from J, the gap between germline ends came to 22 bases. The CDR3 runs 17 residues. Germline CDR1 and CDR2: LNHDA and SQIVND (reference sequence). The CDR3 region is CASSIPRSGVRSNEQFF. CDR3 sequence (DNA): TGTGCCAGTAGTATCCCCCGCTCGGGGGTCCGCTCAAATGAGCAGTTCTTC.

The chain uses TRBV7-2 and TRBJ2-7; 9 nucleotides align to TRBD1. The V gene's germline CDR1 is SGHTA and CDR2 FQGNSA. The V gene end was trimmed by 5 bases and the J gene end by 3 bases; junction bases not matched to a gene: 8. The CDR3 length is 15 residues. For the CDR3, the DNA is TGTGCCAGCAGCCATTCCGGGACAGGGTTCTACGAGCAGTACTTC. It translates to CASSHSGTGFYEQYF.

This clone was picked up a small number of times. The chain carries TRBV7-9 and TRBJ1-2; D perhaps matches TRBD1 (6 bases). Trimming cost V 5 bases and J 4 bases, with 17 bases left between them. The CDR3 spans 15 residues. Germline assignment: CDR1 SEHNR and CDR2 FQNEAQ (reference sequence). Here the CDR3 reads CASSPTGSRSYGYTF. For the CDR3, the DNA is TGTGCCAGCAGCCCTACAGGGTCAAGGAGCTATGGCTACACCTTC.

The rearrangement uses TRBV7-2 and TRBJ1-2; D is uncertain. V gave up 6 bases and J gave up 0 bases, with 11 bases separating them. CDR3 size: 14 residues. Germline-derived CDR1 and CDR2 are SGHTA and FQGNSA. CDR3 sequence reads: CASRPPGANYGYTF. DNA of the CDR3: TGTGCCAGCAGACCCCCGGGAGCTAACTATGGCTACACCTTC.

The genes are TRBV4-3 and TRBJ2-7; D unclear. Germline V gene lookup returns CDR1 LGHNA and CDR2 YSLEER. Trimming removed 0 bases at V and 4 bases at J, with 7 bases between. The CDR3 length is 13 residues. CDR3 region: CASSQDAGYEQYF. In DNA form, the CDR3 reads TGCGCCAGCAGCCAAGATGCAGGATACGAGCAGTACTTC.

The chain combines TRBV19 with TRBJ1-2; D not resolved. With 10 bases removed from V and 5 bases from J, the gap between germline ends came to 20 bases. Looked up from germline, CDR1 is LNHDA and CDR2 is SQIVND (reference sequence). The CDR3 covers 14 residues. The CDR3 spells CATGDRRSFYGYTF. The CDR3 bases are TGTGCCACTGGGGATCGCAGGAGCTTTTATGGCTACACCTTC.

The V and J genes are TRBV10-1 and TRBJ1-2; no definite D call. Trimming removed 6 bases from V and 7 bases from J, with 18 bases in between. The CDR3 contains 14 residues. Germline CDR1 and CDR2: WNHNN and SYGVQD (reference sequence). DNA of the CDR3: TGCGCCAGCAGCGAGGCACTCCAATTATCTGGCTACACCTTC. It yields the protein CASSEALQLSGYTF.

This chain uses TRBV7-2 with TRBJ1-2; D is perhaps TRBD1 (6 bases). Germline V lookup: CDR1 SGHTA, CDR2 FQGNSA. Trimming removed 5 bases at V and 2 bases at J, with 12 bases between. The CDR3 has 14 amino acids. In DNA form, the CDR3 reads TGTGCCAGCAGCCCCGGGACATTAAACTATGGCTACACCTTC. This sequence encodes CASSPGTLNYGYTF.

The chain is built from TRBV28 and TRBJ1-4; 8 positions match TRBD1. The V gene's germline CDR1 is MDHEN and CDR2 SYDVKM. The V gene end was trimmed by 5 bases and the J gene end by 3 bases; junction bases not matched to a gene: 5. The CDR3 loop spans 15 amino acids. CDR3 nucleotides: TGTGCCAGCAGTGACGCGGGACAGGCTAATGAAAAACTGTTTTTT. Residues: CASSDAGQANEKLFF.

V usage is TRBV19 and J usage is TRBJ1-4, with 8 bases matching TRBD1. This CDR3 has 15 residues. Germline CDR1 LNHDA, CDR2 SQIVND (reference sequence). V gave up 7 bases and J gave up 7 bases; unmatched junction bases: 11. This chain's CDR3 is CASTDRDRSFEKLFF. In nucleotides, the CDR3 is TGTGCCAGTACGGATCGGGACAGGTCGTTTGAAAAACTGTTTTTT.

The V call is TRBV30, the J call TRBJ2-3; 12 nucleotides align to TRBD2. This CDR3 has 15 residues. Germline V gene data show CDR1 as GTSNPN and CDR2 as SVGIG (reference sequence). Unmatched junction bases numbered 7, after V lost 5 bases and J lost 4 bases. The CDR3 protein is CAWGRLAGAADTQYF. The CDR3 region has the DNA TGTGCCTGGGGAAGACTAGCGGGGGCGGCAGATACGCAGTATTTT.

V and J are TRBV5-1 and TRBJ2-7, with D possibly matching TRBD1 (6 bases). This CDR3 is 12 amino acids long. The germline V gene encodes CDR1 SGHRS and CDR2 YFSETQ. Between the trimmed V and J ends, which lost 3 bases and 4 bases, there was a span of 8 bases. The CDR3 here is CASSSQGYEQYF. CDR3 DNA sequence: TGCGCCAGCAGCTCACAGGGATACGAGCAGTACTTC.

The V and J genes are TRBV13 and TRBJ1-1; no clear D. The CDR3 runs to 14 residues. V was cut by 5 bases and J by 2 bases, with 12 bases left in between. The germline V gene has CDR1 PRHDT and CDR2 FYEKMQ (reference sequence). CDR3 protein: CASSHGYGNTEAFF. In DNA form, the CDR3 reads TGTGCCAGCAGCCATGGCTACGGTAACACTGAAGCTTTCTTT.

This clone was seen once. V is TRBV19 and J is TRBJ1-3, with unresolved D. Germline lookup yields CDR1 LNHDA and CDR2 SQIVND (reference sequence). The CDR3 totals 17 residues. V was trimmed by 5 bases and J by 0 bases, leaving 17 bases between them. CDR3 residues: CASSWSASPSSGNTIYF. The DNA of the CDR3 is TGTGCCAGTAGTTGGTCCGCCAGCCCATCCTCTGGAAACACCATATATTTT.

The chain joins TRBV18 to TRBJ1-1; unclear D gene. The CDR3 spans 16 residues. Trimming removed 6 bases at V and 1 base at J, with 18 bases between. Germline V gene sequence: CDR1 KGHSH, CDR2 LQKENI. This chain's CDR3 is CASSFQEAGGNTEAFF. The CDR3 DNA reads as TGTGCCAGCTCCTTTCAGGAGGCCGGAGGGAACACTGAAGCTTTCTTT.

The chain recombines TRBV9 with TRBJ1-4, with a possible D match to TRBD1 (5 bases). Germline-derived CDR1 and CDR2 are SGDLS and YYNGEE. The CDR3 consists of 14 residues. Between the trimmed V and J ends, which lost 4 bases and 4 bases, there was a span of 11 bases. Here the CDR3 DNA reads TGTGCCAGCAGCATGACCGGGGGTAATGAAAAACTGTTTTTT. Amino acids: CASSMTGGNEKLFF.

This chain joins TRBV19 and TRBJ1-1; TRBD1 might be the D (6 bases). V was pared by 3 bases and J by 4 bases, with 12 bases between. CDR3 size: 14 residues. In germline, CDR1 is LNHDA, CDR2 SQIVND (reference sequence). The CDR3 sequence is CASSMRGGPTEAFF. CDR3 nucleotide sequence: TGTGCCAGTAGTATGAGAGGGGGGCCCACTGAAGCTTTCTTT.

This chain links TRBV7-3 with TRBJ2-7; D is possibly TRBD1 or TRBD2 (5 bases each). This CDR3 comprises 13 residues. V lost 6 bases and J lost 2, with 11 bases in between. Germline CDR1 and CDR2: SGHTA and FQGTGA. The CDR3 sequence is CASSPGTPYEQYF. In DNA, the CDR3 is TGTGCCAGCAGTCCGGGGACCCCCTACGAGCAGTACTTC.

V and J are TRBV7-9 and TRBJ1-5, with 8 bases lining up with TRBD1. Germline CDR1 SEHNR, CDR2 FQNEAQ (reference sequence). Trimming took 8 bases from V and 6 from J; bases not matched to a gene: 6. The CDR3 totals 13 residues. The DNA for the CDR3 is TGTGCCAGCGCGGGACAGGAGCGTCAGCCCCAGCATTTT. This codes for CASAGQERQPQHF. Complete variable domain (other parts from reference TRBV7-9 and TRBJ1-5): DTGVSQNPRHKITKRGQNVTFRCDPISEHNRLYWYRQTLGQGPEFLTYFQNEAQLEKSRLLSDRFSAERPKGSFSTLEIQRTEQGDSAMYLCASAGQERQPQHFGDGTRLSIL.

The genes are TRBV9 and TRBJ2-7; D unclear. CDR1 is SGDLS, CDR2 YYNGEE, per germline. The CDR3 contains 15 residues. Trimming cost V 0 bases and J 1 base, with 11 bases left between them. CDR3 sequence: CASSVGHALSYEQYF. The CDR3 DNA reads as TGTGCCAGCAGCGTAGGTCACGCCCTTTCCTACGAGCAGTACTTC. Full variable domain (outside the CDR3, taken from reference TRBV9 and TRBJ2-7): DSGVTQTPKHLITATGQRVTLRCSPRSGDLSVYWYQQSLDQGLQFLIQYYNGEERAKGNILERFSAQQFPDLHSELNLSSLELGDSALYFCASSVGHALSYEQYFGPGTRLTVT.